Following are 15 T cell receptor beta chains from one sample sequenced in a study of T cell repertoires in aging, cancer and after chemotherapy. The template was genomic DNA from peripheral blood, not RNA. Rearranged V-D-J TRB sequences were amplified with a mixed TRB-A/B primer pool. TCRdb independently ran MiXCR on the multiplex PCR reads; one entry per CDR3 protein. The sample has about 15,000 distinct CDR3 sequences; 50% are singletons. The sequenced material came from blood. All receptors derive from a human donor in good health.

Here the CDR3 reads CASSTTMGITSGYNEQFF. CDR3 bases: TGTGCCAGCTCAACCACGATGGGAATAACTAGCGGCTACAATGAGCAGTTCTTC. This chain joins TRBV18 and TRBJ2-1, with 8 bases identical to TRBD2. CDR3 length: 18 amino acids. CDR1 and CDR2 from the germline V gene are KGHSH and LQKENI. J lost 3 bases, V lost 5 bases, and 15 bases had no gene match. The full variable domain, completed using reference TRBV18 and TRBJ2-1, is NAGVMQNPRHLVRRRGQEARLRCSPMKGHSHVYWYRQLPEEGLKFMVYLQKENIIDESGMPKERFSAEFPKEGPSILRIQQVVRGDSAAYFCASSTTMGITSGYNEQFFGPGTRLTVL.

This clonotype occurred a few times. The rearrangement links TRBV12-3 or TRBV12-4 to TRBJ2-3, with 16 bases lining up with TRBD2. The CDR3 sequence is 13 residues long. Trimming at V came to 10 bases and at J to 8 bases, leaving 3 bases not matched to a gene. CDR3 DNA: TGTGCCACCGGGACTAGCGGGGGGGGTACGCAGTATTTT. It specifies CATGTSGGGTQYF.

The V call is TRBV27, the J call TRBJ2-7; 8 bases line up with TRBD1. Germline CDR1 is MNHEY and CDR2 is SMNVEV (reference sequence). V lost 3 bases, J lost 4 bases, and 20 bases stayed unmatched. The CDR3 is 19 residues long. The CDR3 region has the DNA TGTGCCAGCAGTTTTGGTGGAGGACAGGGAGCTTTACTAGTTTACGAGCAGTACTTC. Its translation: CASSFGGGQGALLVYEQYF.

The rearrangement uses TRBV29-1 and TRBJ1-1; D unresolved. The CDR3 totals 13 residues. V lost 1 base and J 0 bases, leaving 6 bases between the germline ends. The germline V gene has CDR1 SQVTM and CDR2 ANQGSEA. The CDR3 bases are TGCAGCGTTGAAGTTAGTCTGAACACTGAAGCTTTCTTT. Its translation: CSVEVSLNTEAFF.

The V gene is TRBV19, the J gene TRBJ2-2; possibly TRBD2 for D (7 bases). Germline lookup yields CDR1 LNHDA and CDR2 SQIVND (reference sequence). With 6 bases removed from V and 4 bases from J, the gap between germline ends came to 15 bases. The CDR3 has 15 residues. In DNA, the CDR3 is TGTGCCAGTAGCTTGGGGGGGGGGGCCACCGGGGAGCTGTTTTTT. It translates to CASSLGGGATGELFF.

The J gene is TRBJ1-1, the V gene TRBV19, with D unresolved. Germline assignment: CDR1 LNHDA and CDR2 SQIVND (reference sequence). CDR3 length: 15 amino acids. Trimming took off 2 bases at V and 4 bases at J, with 14 bases between the two ends. The CDR3: CASSITAGGSTEAFF. CDR3 DNA sequence: TGTGCCAGTAGTATAACCGCCGGTGGGAGCACTGAAGCTTTCTTT.

The chain is built from TRBV29-1 and TRBJ1-2; 7 positions agree with TRBD1. Germline trimming cut 5 bases from V and 4 bases from J; bases unmatched to any gene: 7. Per the germline V gene, CDR1 is SQVTM and CDR2 is ANQGSEA. CDR3 length equals 13 residues. For the CDR3, the DNA is TGCAGCGTTTCTGGACAGGACCTCTATGGCTACACCTTC. It is translated as CSVSGQDLYGYTF.

The chain uses TRBV11-1 and TRBJ2-7; D is uncertain. This CDR3 spans 14 amino acids. CDR1 SGHAT and CDR2 FQDESV come from the germline V gene (reference sequence). V was trimmed by 1 base and J by 2 bases, leaving 9 bases between them. The CDR3 nucleotides are TGTGCCAGCAGCTTAGGAAGTTCTCCCTACGAGCAGTACTTC. Encoded protein: CASSLGSSPYEQYF.

The rearrangement links TRBV19 to TRBJ2-1; D not resolved. Germline lookup yields CDR1 LNHDA and CDR2 SQIVND (reference sequence). The CDR3 length is 16 residues. Trimming took 6 bases from V and 6 from J, leaving 21 bases between them. In DNA, the CDR3 is TGTGCCAGTAGCTCCCCCCTACTGGGCCTGGGCAATGAGCAGTTCTTC. Translated, it gives CASSSPLLGLGNEQFF. Looking up the rest from reference TRBV19 and TRBJ2-1 gives the full variable domain: DGGITQSPKYLFRKEGQNVTLSCEQNLNHDAMYWYRQDPGQGLRLIYYSQIVNDFQKGDIAEGYSVSREKKESFPLTVTSAQKNPTAFYLCASSSPLLGLGNEQFFGPGTRLTVL.

The chain has TRBV19 and TRBJ2-7, with TRBD1 matching 8 bases. CDR1 is LNHDA, CDR2 SQIVND, per germline (reference sequence). V trimming: 1 base; J trimming: 7 bases; junction bases outside the gene matches: 3. The CDR3 length is 13 residues. The CDR3 sequence is CASSIVTGGEQYF. The CDR3 bases are TGTGCCAGTAGTATAGTTACAGGGGGTGAGCAGTACTTC. Together with reference TRBV19 and TRBJ2-7, the CDR3 gives the full variable domain: DGGITQSPKYLFRKEGQNVTLSCEQNLNHDAMYWYRQDPGQGLRLIYYSQIVNDFQKGDIAEGYSVSREKKESFPLTVTSAQKNPTAFYLCASSIVTGGEQYFGPGTRLTVT.

The J gene is TRBJ1-6, the V gene TRBV6-5; the D is unclear. Trimming took off 6 bases at V and 12 bases at J, with 3 bases between the two ends. Germline CDR1 reads MNHEY; CDR2 reads SVGAGI. This CDR3 has 9 amino acids. The CDR3 DNA follows: TGTGCCAGCAGCGAACCCCTCCACTTT. Protein: CASSEPLHF.

This chain links TRBV6-5 with TRBJ2-5; weak D call: TRBD2 (6 bases). Germline CDR1 reads MNHEY; CDR2 reads SVGAGI. With 6 bases removed from V and 3 bases from J, the gap between germline ends came to 8 bases. This CDR3 has 12 residues. The CDR3 region is CASRTGEETQYF. The CDR3 DNA reads TGTGCCAGCAGGACGGGAGAAGAGACCCAGTACTTC.

This clonotype was seen only a few times. V and J are TRBV30 and TRBJ2-2; 12 bases are a match to TRBD2. Germline CDR1 reads GTSNPN; CDR2 reads SVGIG (reference sequence). The CDR3 runs to 15 residues. The trim removed 1 base at V and 3 bases at J, leaving 0 bases unmatched. CDR3 sequence reads: CAWSASGRDTGELFF. The CDR3 bases are TGTGCCTGGAGTGCTAGCGGGAGGGACACCGGGGAGCTGTTTTTT.

This chain connects TRBV19 to TRBJ2-1, with D perhaps TRBD2 (6 bases). Per germline, CDR1 LNHDA and CDR2 SQIVND (reference sequence). Deletions cut 5 bases from V and 9 bases from J, with 20 bases between. The CDR3 extends over 15 amino acids. The CDR3 DNA follows: TGTGCCAGTAGTCCCTACGGGACTTCGGTTCCTGAGCAGTTCTTC. Its translation is CASSPYGTSVPEQFF.

The chain couples TRBV29-1 to TRBJ2-2, with a tentative D call TRBD1 (6 bases). The CDR3 has 13 residues. V lost 7 bases to trimming and J lost 2 bases, with 11 bases between them. Germline values: CDR1 SQVTM, CDR2 ANQGSEA. CDR3 coding DNA: TGCAGCGGAACACAGGGAAACACCGGGGAGCTGTTTTTT. Encoded protein: CSGTQGNTGELFF.